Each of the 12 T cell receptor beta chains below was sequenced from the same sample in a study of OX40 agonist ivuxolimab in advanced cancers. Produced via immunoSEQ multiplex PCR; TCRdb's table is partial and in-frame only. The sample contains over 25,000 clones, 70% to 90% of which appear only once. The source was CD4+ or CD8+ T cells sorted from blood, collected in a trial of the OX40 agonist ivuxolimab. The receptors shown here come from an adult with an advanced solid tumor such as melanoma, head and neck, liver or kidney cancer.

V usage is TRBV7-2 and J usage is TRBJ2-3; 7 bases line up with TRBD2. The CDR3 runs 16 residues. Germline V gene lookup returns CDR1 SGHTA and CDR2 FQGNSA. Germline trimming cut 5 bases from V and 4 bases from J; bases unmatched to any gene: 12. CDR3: CASSRSGFAGADTQYF. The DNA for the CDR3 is TGTGCCAGCAGCCGTAGTGGTTTTGCGGGGGCAGATACGCAGTATTTT.

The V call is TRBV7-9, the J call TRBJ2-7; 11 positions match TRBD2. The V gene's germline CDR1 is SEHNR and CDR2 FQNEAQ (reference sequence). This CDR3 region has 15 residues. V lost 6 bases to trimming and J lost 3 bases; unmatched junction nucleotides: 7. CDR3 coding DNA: TGTGCCAGCAGGAGGGGACTAGCGGACAACTACGAGCAGTACTTC. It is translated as CASRRGLADNYEQYF.

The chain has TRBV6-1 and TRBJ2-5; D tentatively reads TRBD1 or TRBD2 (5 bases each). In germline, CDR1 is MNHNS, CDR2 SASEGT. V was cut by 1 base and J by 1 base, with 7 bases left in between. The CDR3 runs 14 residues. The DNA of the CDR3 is TGTGCCAGCAGTGAAGGGGGGACCCAAGAGACCCAGTACTTC. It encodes CASSEGGTQETQYF.

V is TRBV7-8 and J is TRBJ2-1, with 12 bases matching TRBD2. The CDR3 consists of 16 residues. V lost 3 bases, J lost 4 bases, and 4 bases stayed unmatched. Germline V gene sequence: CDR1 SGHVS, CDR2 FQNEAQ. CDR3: CASSFPTSGSYNEQFF. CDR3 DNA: TGTGCCAGCAGCTTCCCGACTAGCGGGAGTTACAATGAGCAGTTCTTC.

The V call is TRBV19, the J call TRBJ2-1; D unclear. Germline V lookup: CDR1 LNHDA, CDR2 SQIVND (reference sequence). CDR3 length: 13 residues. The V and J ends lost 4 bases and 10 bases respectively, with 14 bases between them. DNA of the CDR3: TGTGCCAGTAGTAGAGACCCGTCCAGCGAGCAGTTCTTC. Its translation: CASSRDPSSEQFF.

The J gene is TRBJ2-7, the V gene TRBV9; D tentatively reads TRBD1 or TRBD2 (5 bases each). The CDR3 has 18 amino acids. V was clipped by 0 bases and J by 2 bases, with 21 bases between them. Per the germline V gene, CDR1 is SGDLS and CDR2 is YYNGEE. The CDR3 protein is CASSVARISGEGPYEQYF. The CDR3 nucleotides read TGTGCCAGCAGCGTAGCACGCATCTCTGGAGAGGGGCCCTACGAGCAGTACTTC.

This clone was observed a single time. CDR3 residues: CASSSPGVAGYEQYF. CDR3 sequence (DNA): TGTGCCAGCAGCTCCCCAGGAGTCGCTGGTTACGAGCAGTACTTC. The V and J genes are TRBV7-6 and TRBJ2-7; no clear D. V was trimmed by 4 bases and J by 4 bases, leaving 17 bases between them. Germline CDR1 SGHVS, CDR2 FNYEAQ. The CDR3 sequence is 15 residues long.

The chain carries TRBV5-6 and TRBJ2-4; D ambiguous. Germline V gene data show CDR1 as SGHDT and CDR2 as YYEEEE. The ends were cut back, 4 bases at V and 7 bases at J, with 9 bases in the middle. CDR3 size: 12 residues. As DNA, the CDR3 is TGTGCCAGCAGCACGACAAAGAACATTCAGTACTTC. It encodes CASSTTKNIQYF. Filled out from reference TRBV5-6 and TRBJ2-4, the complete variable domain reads DAGVTQSPTHLIKTRGQQVTLRCSPKSGHDTVSWYQQALGQGPQFIFQYYEEEERQRGNFPDRFSGHQFPNYSSELNVNALLLGDSALYLCASSTTKNIQYFGAGTRLSVL.

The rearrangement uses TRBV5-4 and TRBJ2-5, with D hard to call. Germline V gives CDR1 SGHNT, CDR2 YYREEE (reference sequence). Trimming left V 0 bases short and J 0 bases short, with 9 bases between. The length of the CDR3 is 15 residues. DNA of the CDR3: TGTGCCAGCAGCTTGGGACAAACGTACCAAGAGACCCAGTACTTC. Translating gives CASSLGQTYQETQYF.

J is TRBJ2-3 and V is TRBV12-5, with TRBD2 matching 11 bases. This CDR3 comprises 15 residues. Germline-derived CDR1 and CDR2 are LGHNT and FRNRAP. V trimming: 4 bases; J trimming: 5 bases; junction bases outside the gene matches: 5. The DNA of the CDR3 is TGTGCTAGTGGTTGGCTAGCGGGGGGCGTAGATACGCAGTATTTT. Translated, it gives CASGWLAGGVDTQYF.

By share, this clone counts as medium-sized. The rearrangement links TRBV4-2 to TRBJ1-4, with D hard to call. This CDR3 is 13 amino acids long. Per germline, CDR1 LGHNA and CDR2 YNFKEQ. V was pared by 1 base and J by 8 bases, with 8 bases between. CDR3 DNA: TGTGCCAGCAGCCAAGGGGCCGGGGAAAAACTGTTTTTT. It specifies CASSQGAGEKLFF.

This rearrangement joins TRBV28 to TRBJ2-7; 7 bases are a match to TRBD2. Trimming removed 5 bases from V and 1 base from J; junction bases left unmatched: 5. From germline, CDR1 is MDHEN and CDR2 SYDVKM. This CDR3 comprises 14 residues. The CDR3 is CASSHLGGSYEQYF. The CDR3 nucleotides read TGTGCCAGCAGTCATCTGGGGGGGTCCTACGAGCAGTACTTC.